This TCR beta chain came from a study of cytomegalovirus exposure and HLA in healthy donors (TCRdb year 2017). Regarding the study in general: According to an earlier analysis of 587 of the donors, roughly 180 million T cells yielded some 110 million unique TCR beta sequences and about 280 Gb of sequence data. About 320 gigabases of sequencing data and roughly 90 million unique TCR sequences were included in an early release covering about 620 HLA-typed donors. Of the 300 to 400 genotyped donors, around 81% fell in the genetic ancestry cluster associated with self-reported Caucasian donors. The study aimed to test whether cataloging public T cell receptors could reveal signatures of past pathogen exposure. The study used immunosequencing to profile the T cell repertoires of about 670 subjects and linked those repertoires to cytomegalovirus serostatus. Along with the approximately 700-subject first cohort, a separate validation cohort of over a hundred different subjects was used. To predict cytomegalovirus infection status, the study brought together high-throughput TCR immunosequencing, statistical association of individual TCRs with disease status, and machine learning. A later analysis re-examined previously published TCR beta repertoires from roughly 650 donors and added high-resolution HLA genotyping to investigate patterns of TCR occurrence. The later analysis used no new phenotypic data to find candidate immune exposures, relying instead on TCR beta sequences and their occurrence across donors. An earlier analysis of several hundred of the donors applied high-throughput TCR beta sequencing to assess whether each TCR beta V gene segment acted as functional or pseudogenic. Donor age, sex, ethnicity and CMV serostatus were collected together with the repertoire data. A later genetic analysis took genome-wide SNP genotypes for about 65% of the 666 donors and used that subset as a discovery cohort. All discovery cohort repertoires had been generated on a single sequencing platform. Class I and class II HLA loci were covered by the typing at four-digit resolution. Typing coverage varied by locus: roughly 620-640 donors for A, B, C, DRB1 and DQB1; 522 for DQA1; around 610 for DPA1; 400 to 480 for DPB1. Four or five DR-DQ haplotypes were handled as single units for association and clustering because linkage in the cohort was strong. On average, around 230,000 unique TCR beta nucleotide sequences were sequenced per donor among 398 genotyped donors of the cohort, with roughly 18% of those sequences being non-productive.

V has 6 bases trimmed and J has 0 bases trimmed; junction bases matching no gene number 8. The CDR3 runs 15 residues from the cysteine to the phenylalanine. Only the CDR3 portion is preserved as DNA: 45 bases, with reading frame beginning at the first base. For CDR1 and CDR2, the germline V gene lists SQVTM and ANQGSEA. The paper's findings and limits, for the study overall: The classifier was reported to diagnose cytomegalovirus status with high specificity and sensitivity in both the original and validation cohorts. A later analysis found that most CMV-associated TCR beta chains appeared HLA-restricted, with HLA associations seemingly driven largely by CMV exposure. Because HLA typing was unavailable for some donors at each locus, only the typed subset was used in association tests. Linkage disequilibrium might explain the correlated functional status among segregating V segments, but an unknown experimental factor could not be ruled out. Across donors, most TCR sequences were observed very rarely, whereas some public TCRs were present in many individuals. A later genetic analysis reported fewer N-insertions in productive TCRs among donors in an Asian-associated ancestry cluster than the roughly 720-donor mean. At a false discovery rate of 0.05, a later analysis linked around 15,000 TCR beta sequences to specific HLA alleles. The sequencing pipeline was judged likely to have produced a cluster of highly shared sequence variants as a technical artifact. In an earlier analysis of roughly 560 of the donors, most TCR beta V segments were observed in productive rearrangements about 87% or about 30% of the time, broadly matching IMGT annotations. In vitro tests confirmed that a few of the cytomegalovirus-associated TCR beta chains recognize cytomegalovirus antigens. Some IMGT-functional V segments, including TRBV6-2 and TRBV6-3, could not be distinguished by the 87-base-pair reads and were therefore excluded. Sequencing depth was assumed to be roughly uniform across donors in the presence/absence analyses, though that assumption may not hold. The earlier analysis of approximately 560 of the donors excluded some 15 rarely observed V segments, including chromosome 9 orphons, because counts were too low. A later analysis found that TCR association rates varied across HLA loci, with DRB1 alleles showing the most associated TCRs and HLA-C alleles the fewest. Compared with equally common non-associated chains, HLA-associated TCR beta chains in a later analysis were more clonally expanded and had lower generation probabilities. An association between a missense DCLRE1C variant and V-gene and J-gene trimming of TCR beta chains was found in a later genetic analysis and replicated in an independent cohort. In this cohort, only TCR beta chains were sequenced, and detectable features were limited by the absence of alpha or paired-chain data. The only immune exposure information available for the cohort was CMV serostatus. The authors suggested that the approach could potentially be extended to other disease states and immunological phenotypes. When HLA alleles, especially DR and DQ, strongly co-occurred, TCR associations were difficult to assign to individual alleles. The study gave a list of roughly 150 TCR beta chains associated with cytomegalovirus. A further reported finding was that TCR beta sequences accurately predicted the HLA-A and HLA-B alleles for most subjects in the first cohort. A later analysis reported that several top co-occurrence clusters appeared linked to parvovirus B19, influenza, CMV and Epstein-Barr virus.

In total, roughly 670 healthy bone marrow donors made up the cohort. At the time of sampling, every cohort member was nominally healthy, though immune exposures that went unrecorded were likely present. The donor tested CMV seronegative, placing the donor among the roughly 340 seronegative members of the cohort. A peripheral blood sample was provided by each donor, and peripheral blood mononuclear cells were used for TCR beta sequencing. Genomic DNA was extracted from the blood cell samples with the Qiagen DNeasy Blood Extraction Kit. The method behind the library was the immunoSEQ multiplex PCR assay. A mixture of 60 forward primers for TCR Vbeta segments and 13 reverse primers for TCR Jbeta segments was used in the multiplex PCR. Amplification of the CDR3 region of rearranged TCR beta genes was performed with a multiplex PCR assay on genomic DNA. On the Illumina HiSeq System, the amplified TCR beta libraries were sequenced as 87-base-pair reads. The study's processing was this. A later analysis tallied tens of millions of unique TCR beta chains across the 666 repertoires, and about 10 million of those chains were shared by two or more donors. Raw reads were error-corrected and collapsed into unique sequences by a nearest-neighbor algorithm in which closely related sequences were merged to remove PCR and sequencing errors. Alignment of CDR3 sequences to IMGT reference sequences was used to assign V, D and J gene segments. For a sequence to be retained, at least a six-nucleotide match to both a V gene segment and a J gene segment was required. Rearrangements were classified as productive when the CDR3 lacked stop codons and remained in frame with V and J, and all other rearrangements were classified as non-productive. CDR3 was defined by IMGT convention, running from the second conserved V-encoded cysteine to the conserved J-encoded phenylalanine. The earlier analysis of around 640 of the donors excluded sequences that lacked an unambiguous match to a single V gene segment. In an earlier analysis of approximately 610 of the donors, V segments were called functional above 56.7% productive rearrangements and were called segregating when the between-donor standard deviation exceeded 5%. A statistical classification framework was developed to diagnose cytomegalovirus status using the catalog of TCR beta chain sequences. A later analysis assigned V and J genes by comparing TCR nucleotide sequences with IMGT/GENE-DB human TR gene sequences. Using the TCRdist pipeline, a later analysis assigned CDR3 sequences along with most-parsimonious VDJ recombination scenarios. In a later analysis, each TCR beta chain was defined by its CDR3 amino acid sequence together with its V-gene family, and reads without a unique V-gene family were excluded. As a way to deal with suspected cross-contamination and a sequencing artifact, a later analysis dropped hundreds of nucleotide sequences that were highly shared and had low generation probability. In a later analysis, a clonal expansion index was calculated for each public chain from normalized within-repertoire ranks of inferred template counts. Generation probabilities in a later analysis came from a VDJ recombination model fitted to out-of-frame rearrangements, and those results were checked against IGoR. In a later analysis, hypergeometric tests were used to score TCR-TCR, TCR-HLA and TCR-CMV co-occurrence, with a repertoire-size bias correction applied to TCR pairs. A later analysis estimated false discovery rates by permuting HLA or CMV assignments 20 times. A later analysis grouped co-occurring TCRs with DBSCAN, adding TCRdist sequence similarity when clustering within HLA-allele-positive subsets. For co-occurrence clustering, repertoires with fewer than 30,000 or more than 120,000 public chains were excluded, along with five repertoires with anomalous nucleotide sharing. What TCRdb holds here is the immuneACCESS table cut down to in-frame rearrangements. Part of the clones is not present; checked against another copy, under half of the missing clones reflect an unresolved V gene, and the others are unexplained. From that table come the V and J calls and clone size; the DNA was used to work out D and trimming. The sample records 63,000 or so clones, just under 80% of which are singletons. About 4.5% of the sample comes from the top ten.

This clone was picked up one time. This clone's antigen is unknown. No per-base quality is available; no much larger clone lies one base away. The chain links TRBV29-1 with TRBJ2-3; TRBD1 matches 8 bases in the middle. Sequenced input: PBMCs. The receptor was isolated from a woman aged 30 to 39 in good health and CMV-seronegative. CDR3 loop: CSVTIRTGSTDTQYF. At the DNA level, the sequence is TGCAGCGTAACCATCCGGACAGGGAGCACAGATACGCAGTATTTT.